Each of the 23 T cell receptor beta chains below was sequenced from the same sample in a study of cytomegalovirus exposure and HLA in healthy donors. PCR amplification relied on 60 Vbeta primers (plus 13 Jbeta primers). This table comes from immunoSEQ multiplex PCR, and its TCRdb copy is limited to in-frame clones, with some not included. This sample's table reports nearly 200,000 clones. Sequenced: PBMCs. These receptors were obtained from a boy under 18 in good health and CMV-seronegative.

J is TRBJ1-1 and V is TRBV28; D may be TRBD1 (5 bases). This CDR3 is built from 16 residues. Germline assignment: CDR1 MDHEN and CDR2 SYDVKM. The V gene lost 0 bases and the J gene lost 3 bases, with 14 bases spanning the gap. The CDR3 protein is CASSLWIGASDTEAFF. In DNA form, the CDR3 reads TGTGCCAGCAGTTTATGGATAGGGGCGTCGGACACTGAAGCTTTCTTT. Full variable domain (rest looked up from reference TRBV28 and TRBJ1-1): DVKVTQSSRYLVKRTGEKVFLECVQDMDHENMFWYRQDPGLGLRLIYFSYDVKMKEKGDIPEGYSVSREKKERFSLILESASTNQTSMYLCASSLWIGASDTEAFFGQGTRLTVV.

This chain uses TRBV6-4 with TRBJ2-7; TRBD2 aligns across 7 bases. Germline lookup yields CDR1 MRHNA and CDR2 SNTAGT. The CDR3 spans 14 residues. V trimming: 3 bases; J trimming: 2 bases; junction bases outside the gene matches: 4. CDR3 in DNA: TGTGCCAGCAGTGAATGGGGGGGGGCCTACGAGCAGTACTTC. Translated, it gives CASSEWGGAYEQYF.

The chain couples TRBV7-2 to TRBJ1-1, with no clear D. This CDR3 comprises 13 residues. Germline V gene sequence: CDR1 SGHTA, CDR2 FQGNSA. With 5 bases removed from V and 3 bases from J, the gap between germline ends came to 10 bases. The CDR3 region has the DNA TGTGCCAGCAGCCGAGAGCTAGACACTGAAGCTTTCTTT. Translating it yields CASSRELDTEAFF.

The chain recombines TRBV7-2 with TRBJ2-1, with TRBD2 matching over 15 bases. Germline CDR1 is SGHTA and CDR2 is FQGNSA. V lost 5 bases, J lost 12 bases, and 8 bases stayed unmatched. The CDR3 is made up of 15 amino acids. CDR3 nucleotide sequence: TGTGCCAGCAGCCGTCGGACTAGCGGGGGGGCCGGGCAGTTCTTC. Translated: CASSRRTSGGAGQFF. Combining the CDR3 with reference TRBV7-2 and TRBJ2-1 gives the whole variable domain GAGVSQSPSNKVTEKGKDVELRCDPISGHTALYWYRQSLGQGLEFLIYFQGNSAPDKSGLPSDRFSAERTGGSVSTLTIQRTQQEDSAVYLCASSRRTSGGAGQFFGPGTRLTVL.

The chain is built from TRBV5-1 and TRBJ2-7; perhaps TRBD2 as D (5 bases). CDR1 is SGHRS and CDR2 is YFSETQ in the germline V gene. V shed 1 base and J shed 7 bases, with 9 bases lying between them. The CDR3 is 12 amino acids. The CDR3 loop reads CASSLNWEEQYF. CDR3 bases: TGCGCCAGCAGCTTGAATTGGGAGGAGCAGTACTTC. The variable domain in full, with the rest retrieved from reference TRBV5-1 and TRBJ2-7, is KAGVTQTPRYLIKTRGQQVTLSCSPISGHRSVSWYQQTPGQGLQFLFEYFSETQRNKGNFPGRFSGRQFSNSRSEMNVSTLELGDSALYLCASSLNWEEQYFGPGTRLTVT.

V is TRBV27 and J is TRBJ1-3; a weak D match, TRBD1 (6 bases). The ends were cut back, 2 bases at V and 4 bases at J, with 6 bases in the middle. Germline V gene lookup returns CDR1 MNHEY and CDR2 SMNVEV (reference sequence). The CDR3 consists of 13 residues. The CDR3 bases are TGTGCCAGCAGTTTAGACAGGGGAAACACCATATATTTT. Its translation is CASSLDRGNTIYF.

The chain links TRBV5-1 to TRBJ1-1; the match to TRBD1 covers 7 bases. Unmatched junction bases numbered 9, after V lost 4 bases and J lost 6 bases. Germline lookup yields CDR1 SGHRS and CDR2 YFSETQ. The CDR3 loop spans 14 amino acids. The CDR3 sequence: CASSPRDSLAEAFF. CDR3 DNA: TGCGCCAGCAGCCCGCGGGACAGCCTGGCTGAAGCTTTCTTT.

The chain uses TRBV5-4 and TRBJ2-3; D not certain. The CDR3 length is 16 residues. CDR1 is SGHNT, CDR2 YYREEE, per germline (reference sequence). Trimming removed 2 bases at V and 1 base at J, with 14 bases between. The CDR3 here is CASSFRAKTRTDTQYF. CDR3 sequence (DNA): TGTGCCAGCAGCTTTCGAGCCAAGACTCGCACAGATACGCAGTATTTT.

The rearrangement joins TRBV4-2 to TRBJ1-3; 7 bases match TRBD1. The CDR3 has 18 residues. J gave up 0 bases and V 2 bases, and 10 bases lay outside the gene matches. The germline CDR1 and CDR2 sequences are LGHNA and YNFKEQ. The CDR3 sequence is CASSQSDTGVFSGNTIYF. Written as DNA, the CDR3 is TGTGCCAGCAGCCAATCAGATACAGGGGTCTTCTCTGGAAACACCATATATTTT.

Of note for this clone: Other DNA sequences from this sample encode an identical CDR3 as well. The CDR3 sequence is CAWSVRPIGRFYGYTF. The CDR3 bases are TGTGCCTGGAGTGTAAGGCCCATAGGGAGGTTCTATGGCTACACCTTC. The V and J genes are TRBV30 and TRBJ1-2, with no clear D. V lost 0 bases and J 4 bases, leaving 18 bases between the germline ends. This CDR3 is 16 amino acids long. CDR1 and CDR2 (germline): GTSNPN, SVGIG (reference sequence).

J is TRBJ1-4 and V is TRBV6-5; the D gene is possibly TRBD1 (5 bases). This CDR3 contains 15 residues. The V and J ends lost 2 bases and 3 bases respectively, with 10 bases between them. Germline V gene lookup returns CDR1 MNHEY and CDR2 SVGAGI. CDR3 sequence: CASSYGGGANEKLFF. In DNA form, the CDR3 reads TGTGCCAGCAGTTACGGTGGGGGGGCTAATGAAAAACTGTTTTTT.

CDR3 coding DNA: TGTGCCAGCAGGGGACAGCCCCCTATGAACACCGGGGAGCTGTTTTTT. The encoded protein is CASRGQPPMNTGELFF. This chain uses TRBV28 with TRBJ2-2; 7 bases match TRBD1. The CDR3 has 16 amino acids. CDR1 is MDHEN and CDR2 is SYDVKM in the germline V gene. J gave up 1 base and V 6 bases, and 8 bases lay outside the gene matches.

This chain uses TRBV29-1 with TRBJ1-2; a possible D gene is TRBD1 (5 bases). V was shortened by 5 bases and J by 4 bases, with 20 bases between the two germline ends. CDR1 SQVTM and CDR2 ANQGSEA come from the germline V gene. CDR3 length: 15 amino acids. The CDR3 region has the DNA TGCAGCGTTCCTAGACAGACCGGAGGGCCCTATGGCTACACCTTC. It codes for CSVPRQTGGPYGYTF.

The chain links TRBV18 to TRBJ2-3, with 13 bases identical to TRBD2. V was clipped by 5 bases and J by 4 bases; unmatched bases: 18. CDR1 and CDR2 from the germline V gene are KGHSH and LQKENI. This CDR3 region has 20 residues. The CDR3 here is CASSRFPDWTSGGGPDTQYF. DNA for the CDR3: TGTGCCAGCTCAAGGTTCCCCGACTGGACTAGCGGGGGTGGTCCAGATACGCAGTATTTT.

The rearrangement joins TRBV28 to TRBJ1-5, with D perhaps TRBD1 (6 bases). Germline V lookup: CDR1 MDHEN, CDR2 SYDVKM. This CDR3 has 15 residues. With 7 bases removed from V and 5 bases from J, the gap between germline ends came to 18 bases. For the CDR3, the DNA is TGTGCCAGCAAAGGGGGACCCCTAAGGGATCAGCCCCAGCATTTT. Protein product: CASKGGPLRDQPQHF. The variable domain in full, with the rest retrieved from reference TRBV28 and TRBJ1-5, is DVKVTQSSRYLVKRTGEKVFLECVQDMDHENMFWYRQDPGLGLRLIYFSYDVKMKEKGDIPEGYSVSREKKERFSLILESASTNQTSMYLCASKGGPLRDQPQHFGDGTRLSIL.

V gene TRBV5-4 combines with J gene TRBJ2-5, with D possibly matching TRBD1 (5 bases). The CDR3 has 12 residues. CDR1 is SGHNT and CDR2 is YYREEE in the germline V gene (reference sequence). V lost 3 bases and J lost 5, with 8 bases in between. CDR3 nucleotides: TGTGCCAGCAGCTGGGGCAGGGAGACCCAGTACTTC. The encoded protein is CASSWGRETQYF.

The chain carries TRBV6-5 and TRBJ2-5, with TRBD2 as a possible D gene (5 bases). There are 12 residues in the CDR3. Germline assignment: CDR1 MNHEY and CDR2 SVGAGI. V lost 8 bases and J lost 1, with 8 bases in between. CDR3 loop: CASSRGQETQYF. The CDR3 DNA reads TGTGCCAGCTCCCGGGGCCAAGAGACCCAGTACTTC.

V gene TRBV14 combines with J gene TRBJ2-3; 12 nucleotides line up with TRBD2. The CDR3 is 17 amino acids. Germline-derived CDR1 and CDR2 are SGHDN and FVKESK. V shed 2 bases, J shed 2 bases, and the junction held 5 bases outside the gene matches. Here the CDR3 reads CASSQRLAGADTDTQYF. The CDR3 region has the DNA TGTGCCAGCAGCCAACGACTAGCGGGGGCCGACACAGATACGCAGTATTTT.

The chain carries TRBV2 and TRBJ2-5, with TRBD2 identical over 14 bases. Germline CDR1 reads SNHLY; CDR2 reads FYNNEI. The CDR3 contains 18 residues. With 6 bases clipped from V and 5 bases from J, the junction kept 14 bases outside the gene matches. In DNA form, the CDR3 reads TGTGCCAGCAGGGACCCCCCGGGACTAGCGGGGGAAGGGGAGACCCAGTACTTC. Translation gives CASRDPPGLAGEGETQYF.

V is TRBV7-3 and J is TRBJ2-1; 11 bases fit TRBD2. The CDR3 totals 16 residues. Germline trimming cut 4 bases from V and 3 bases from J; bases unmatched to any gene: 5. Germline CDR1 reads SGHTA; CDR2 reads FQGTGA. CDR3 sequence (DNA): TGTGCCAGCAGCTCCGTAGCGGGGGGGGTCTACAATGAGCAGTTCTTC. This encodes CASSSVAGGVYNEQFF.

V gene TRBV7-6 combines with J gene TRBJ2-3; D remains ambiguous. The CDR3 runs to 12 residues. The germline gives CDR1 SGHVS, CDR2 FNYEAQ. Between the trimmed V and J ends, which lost 4 bases and 2 bases, there was a span of 4 bases. The CDR3: CASSSFTDTQYF. DNA for the CDR3: TGTGCCAGCAGCTCGTTCACAGATACGCAGTATTTT.

The rearrangement joins TRBV19 to TRBJ2-3, with TRBD1 as a possible D gene (7 bases). Germline V gives CDR1 LNHDA, CDR2 SQIVND (reference sequence). There are 14 residues in the CDR3. With 4 bases removed from V and 5 bases from J, the gap between germline ends came to 13 bases. CDR3: CASSTGGDRDTQYF. In nucleotides, the CDR3 is TGTGCCAGTAGTACCGGCGGGGACAGAGATACGCAGTATTTT.

The chain carries TRBV20-1 and TRBJ1-2, with unresolved D. Germline V CDR1 and CDR2: DFQATT, SNEGSKA (reference sequence). The CDR3 extends over 10 amino acids. V lost 5 bases and J 4 bases, leaving 5 bases between the germline ends. CDR3: CSAPLYGYTF. The CDR3 DNA follows: TGCAGTGCTCCCCTCTATGGCTACACCTTC.